These T cell receptor beta chains were read from a single sample in a study of T cell repertoires in cytomegalovirus infection. TCRdb re-derived calls from the reads in MiXCR, one entry per CDR3 protein. The data contain approximately 76,000 distinct CDR3 sequences, more than 3% of them singletons. The sample was PBMCs. Receptors were obtained from a human donor in good health (CMV status not recorded). Some clones in this sample may be carry-over from other donors' samples. CDR3s include the opening cysteine and the closing phenylalanine or tryptophan. Fields, in order: V gene, D gene, CDR3 protein. D genes are given only for firm matches.

V: TRBV6-5
D: TRBD1
CDR3: CASSAWTGVGQPQHF

V: TRBV7-2
D: NA
CDR3: CASSPGGGVGYNEQFF

V: TRBV20-1
D: NA
CDR3: CSAWTARVQYF

V: TRBV7-2
D: NA
CDR3: CASSPDGYEQYF

V: TRBV7-2
D: NA
CDR3: CASSLAAGNSYEQYF

V: TRBV2
D: NA
CDR3: CASSEKGKEGQPQHF

V: TRBV28
D: NA
CDR3: CASSSVLTSGYTF

V: TRBV28
D: NA
CDR3: CASSLGGLAAKNIQYF

V: TRBV11-2
D: NA
CDR3: CASSLEGGIGEQYF

V: TRBV12-5
D: NA
CDR3: CASGLGQGNQPQHF

V: TRBV2
D: NA
CDR3: CASSDYGYTF

V: TRBV7-2
D: NA
CDR3: CASSLFRGSTDTQYF

V: TRBV5-1
D: TRBD1
CDR3: CASSPVLRGNEQFF

V: TRBV5-4
D: NA
CDR3: CASSYPRSNTGELFF

V: TRBV28
D: NA
CDR3: CASIGGRTEQYF